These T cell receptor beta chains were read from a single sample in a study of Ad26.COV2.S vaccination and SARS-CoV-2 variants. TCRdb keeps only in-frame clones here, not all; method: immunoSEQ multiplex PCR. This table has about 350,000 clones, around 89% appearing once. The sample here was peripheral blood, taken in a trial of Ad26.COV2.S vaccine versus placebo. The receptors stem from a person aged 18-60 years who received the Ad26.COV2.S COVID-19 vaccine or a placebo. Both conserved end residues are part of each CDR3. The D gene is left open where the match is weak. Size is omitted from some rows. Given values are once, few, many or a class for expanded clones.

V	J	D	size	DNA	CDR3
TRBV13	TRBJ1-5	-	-	TGTGCCAGCAGCTTACGCGGCTCCAATCAGCCCCAGCATTTT	CASSLRGSNQPQHF
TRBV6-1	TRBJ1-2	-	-	TGTGCCAGCAGTGAACACCAGGCGGGGAGTGGCTACACCTTC	CASSEHQAGSGYTF
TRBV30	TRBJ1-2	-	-	TGTGCCTGGAGTGTGATCCGGGACCGAGGCTACACCTTC	CAWSVIRDRGYTF
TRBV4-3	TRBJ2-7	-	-	TGCGCCAGCAGCCAAGTGATCCCAGGGTCCCCCTACGAGCAGTACTTC	CASSQVIPGSPYEQYF
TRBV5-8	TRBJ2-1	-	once	TGTGCCAGCAGCTCCATCGGACAGACCCTAACGTTGTACAATGAGCAGTTCTTC	CASSSIGQTLTLYNEQFF
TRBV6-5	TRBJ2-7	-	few	TGTGCCAGCAGGCCCACAGCTACCTACGAGCAGTACTTC	CASRPTATYEQYF
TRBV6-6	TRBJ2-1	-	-	TGTGCCAGCAGTGGGGCCTTTTACAATGAGCAGTTCTTC	CASSGAFYNEQFF
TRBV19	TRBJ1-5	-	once	TGTGCCAGTAGTATAGATAGCCAGGGATGGAATCAGCCCCAGCATTTT	CASSIDSQGWNQPQHF
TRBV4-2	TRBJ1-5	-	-	TGTGCCAGCAGCCAAGAAGGAGGATTGAATCAGCCCCAGCATTTT	CASSQEGGLNQPQHF
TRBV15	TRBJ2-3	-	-	TGTGCCACCAGCAGGGCCACAGATACGCAGTATTTT	CATSRATDTQYF
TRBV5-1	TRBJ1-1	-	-	TGCGCCAGCAGCTTGGGGGCAGAGCACACTGAAGCTTTCTTT	CASSLGAEHTEAFF
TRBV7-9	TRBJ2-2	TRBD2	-	TGTGCCAGCAGCTTCGGCAGCGGGAGCGGGGAGCTGTTTTTT	CASSFGSGSGELFF
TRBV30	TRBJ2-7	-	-	TGTGCCTGGAGCCCTTTTCGGGGCTACGAGCAGTACTTC	CAWSPFRGYEQYF
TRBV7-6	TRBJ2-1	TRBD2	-	TGTGCCAGCAGCGGGGGCCTAGCGGGGGGAAGTGAGCAGTTCTTC	CASSGGLAGGSEQFF
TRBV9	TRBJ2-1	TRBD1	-	TGTGCCAGCAGCGGCCCGGGACAGGAGGGGAATGAGCAGTTCTTC	CASSGPGQEGNEQFF
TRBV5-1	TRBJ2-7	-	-	TGCGCCAGCAGCTTAGTCCCACTGGCGGACGAGCAGTACTTC	CASSLVPLADEQYF
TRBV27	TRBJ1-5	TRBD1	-	TGTGCCAGCAGTTTCCAGGGGGACAATCAGCCCCAGCATTTT	CASSFQGDNQPQHF
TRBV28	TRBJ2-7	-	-	TGTGCCAGCAGTCCCTCCTCCTACGAGCAGTACTTC	CASSPSSYEQYF
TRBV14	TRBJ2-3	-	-	TGTGCCAGCAGCCATTTCGGAAAAGATACGCAGTATTTT	CASSHFGKDTQYF
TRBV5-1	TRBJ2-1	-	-	TGCGCCAGCAGCTTGGTCCGGGCGGGCGATGAGCAGTTCTTC	CASSLVRAGDEQFF
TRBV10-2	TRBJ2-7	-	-	TGCGCCAGCAGTGAGAATGGGGACGGTCCCAATGTTCGGCAGTACTTC	CASSENGDGPNVRQYF
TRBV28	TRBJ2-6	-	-	TGTGCCAGCAGCCGAATTTACAGGGCTGGGGCCAACGTCCTGACTTTC	CASSRIYRAGANVLTF
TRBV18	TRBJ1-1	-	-	TGTGCCAGCTCACCGGGGCTCGGGGAGGAAGCTTTCTTT	CASSPGLGEEAFF
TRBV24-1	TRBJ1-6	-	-	TGTGCCACCAGTTCGATGGACAGACCATATAATTCACCCCTCCACTTT	CATSSMDRPYNSPLHF
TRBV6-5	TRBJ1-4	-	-	TGTGCCAGCAGTTACCGGGGGTTGTCTAATGAAAAACTGTTTTTT	CASSYRGLSNEKLFF
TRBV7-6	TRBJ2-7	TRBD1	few	TGTGCCAGCAGCTCCCGACAGGGGACTTTCTACGAGCAGTACTTC	CASSSRQGTFYEQYF
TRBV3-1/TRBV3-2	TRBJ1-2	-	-	TGTGCCAGCAGCCAAGCCCCCGGGGGTGGCTACACCTTC	CASSQAPGGGYTF
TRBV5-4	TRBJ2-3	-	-	TGTGCCAGCAGCTCGAAGCGTCGGCCCGCCGATACGCAGTATTTT	CASSSKRRPADTQYF
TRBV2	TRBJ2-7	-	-	TGTGCCAGCAGTAGTTTGGACAGAGGAGTCCACGAGCAGTACTTC	CASSSLDRGVHEQYF
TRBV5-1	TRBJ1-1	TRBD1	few	TGCGCCAGCAGCGCAGGACAGGGGGACACTGAAGCTTTCTTT	CASSAGQGDTEAFF
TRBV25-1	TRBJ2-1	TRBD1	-	TGTGCCAGCAGTGAATTCGGCAGGGGGCCTTACAATGAGCAGTTCTTC	CASSEFGRGPYNEQFF
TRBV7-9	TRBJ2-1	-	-	TGTGCCAGCAGAGATGCAACGGGGGCTCATTTTTACAATGAGCAGTTCTTC	CASRDATGAHFYNEQFF
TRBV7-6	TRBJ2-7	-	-	TGTGCCAGCAGCTTAGGGTGGGGGCAGACCAACTACGAGCAGTACTTC	CASSLGWGQTNYEQYF
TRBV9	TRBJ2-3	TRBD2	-	TGTGCCAGCCAGCGGGGGCTTCGGGGCACAGATACGCAGTATTTT	CASQRGLRGTDTQYF
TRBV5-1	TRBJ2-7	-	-	TGCGCCAGCAGCTTTCCAGGGGACGAGCAGTACTTC	CASSFPGDEQYF
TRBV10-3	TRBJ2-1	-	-	TGTGCCATCAGTGAGTTCAATGAGCAGTTCTTC	CAISEFNEQFF
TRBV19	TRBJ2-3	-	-	TGTGCCAGTAGTATAGACAGGGGCACAGATACGCAGTATTTT	CASSIDRGTDTQYF
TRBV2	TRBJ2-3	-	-	TGTGCCAGCAGTGAAGATGGAGATACGCAGTATTTT	CASSEDGDTQYF
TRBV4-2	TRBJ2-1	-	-	TGTGCCAGCAGCCAAGAGGTTCCCGCGAGCTCCTACAATGAGCAGTTCTTC	CASSQEVPASSYNEQFF
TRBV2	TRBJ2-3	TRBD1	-	TGTGCCAGCAGCGAGGGACAGTACACAGATACGCAGTATTTT	CASSEGQYTDTQYF
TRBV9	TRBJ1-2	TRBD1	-	TGTGCCAGCAGCGCTCCAGGGGGCTGGTACACCTTC	CASSAPGGWYTF
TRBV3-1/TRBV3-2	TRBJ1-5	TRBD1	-	TGTGCCAGCAGGGGACAGGGGGCTAGTCAGCCCCAGCATTTT	CASRGQGASQPQHF
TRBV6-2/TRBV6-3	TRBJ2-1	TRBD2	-	TGTGCCAGCAGTTACTCGAATCCGGGGGGGACATACAATGAGCAGTTCTTC	CASSYSNPGGTYNEQFF
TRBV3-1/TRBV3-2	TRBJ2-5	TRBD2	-	TGTGCCAGCAGCCCGGGGGGCCAAGAGACCCAGTACTTC	CASSPGGQETQYF
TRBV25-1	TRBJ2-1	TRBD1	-	TGTGCCAGCAGTGAGCAGGGGGATGTTCGCAATGAGCAGTTCTTC	CASSEQGDVRNEQFF
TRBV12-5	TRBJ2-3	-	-	TGTGCTAGCGGCGATGACACAGATACGCAGTATTTT	CASGDDTDTQYF
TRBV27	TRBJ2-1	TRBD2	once	TGTGCCTCCTCGGGGGGGCCTTACAATGAGCAGTTCTTC	CASSGGPYNEQFF
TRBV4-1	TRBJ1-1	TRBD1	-	TGCGCCAGCAGCCAGACGGGACAGGGGAACACTGAAGCTTTCTTT	CASSQTGQGNTEAFF
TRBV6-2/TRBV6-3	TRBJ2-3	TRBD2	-	TGTGCCAGCAGTTACGGATCCGGGACTATACCAGATACGCAGTATTTT	CASSYGSGTIPDTQYF
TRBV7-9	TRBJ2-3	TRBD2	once	TGTGCCAGCAGCTTAGTAGCGGGAGGCTCAGATACGCAGTATTTT	CASSLVAGGSDTQYF
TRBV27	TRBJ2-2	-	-	TGTGCCAGCCGTCGGGGATTCGGGGAGCTGTTTTTT	CASRRGFGELFF
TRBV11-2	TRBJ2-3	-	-	TGTGCCAGCAGCTTAGGAAACAAGGGAGGTACAGATACGCAGTATTTT	CASSLGNKGGTDTQYF
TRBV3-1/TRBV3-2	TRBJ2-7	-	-	TGTGCCAGCAGCCAATACGGGAGCTACGAGCAGTACTTC	CASSQYGSYEQYF
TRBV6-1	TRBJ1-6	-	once	TGTGCCAGCAGTGAAGATCCCGGGTCTTCACCCCTCCACTTT	CASSEDPGSSPLHF
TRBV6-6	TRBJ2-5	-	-	TGTGCCAGCAGTTACGTCGAAGGGGAGACCCAGTACTTC	CASSYVEGETQYF
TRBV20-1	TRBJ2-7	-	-	TGCAGTGCTAGTATGCCGGGAAGTGAGTACGAGCAGTACTTC	CSASMPGSEYEQYF
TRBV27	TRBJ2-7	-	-	TGTGCCACCCGGACTGGAAGATCCTACGAGCAGTACTTC	CATRTGRSYEQYF
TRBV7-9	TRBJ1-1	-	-	TGTGCCAGCAGCTTAAGAGGGTACACTGAAGCTTTCTTT	CASSLRGYTEAFF
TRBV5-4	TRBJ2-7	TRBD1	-	TGTGCCAGCAGTCGCGACCGCGAGGGGGCTTACGAGCAGTACTTC	CASSRDREGAYEQYF